One TCR beta chain is described in this entry. Its antigen is unidentified. Investigators reverse transcribed all isolated RNA, so they sequenced expressed TCRB transcripts. Profiled with immunoSEQ multiplex PCR; TCRdb holds only in-frame clones, not every one. The table includes hundreds of thousands of clones, more than 9.5% detected once. The data were obtained in a study of beta chain features in type 1 diabetes. The study's findings and limits: Healthy donors had naive, central memory and Treg TCRB repertoires that appeared less similar than those seen among patients.

The CDR3 has 16 amino acids. Germline V gene data show CDR1 as SGHRS and CDR2 as YFSETQ. With 5 bases clipped from V and 2 bases from J, the junction kept 10 bases outside the gene matches. This clonotype was obtained from a woman aged 25 to 45 in good health. The gene calls are TRBV5-1 and TRBJ2-3, with 8 bases aligning to TRBD1. The sequenced sample was naive CD4+ T cells from blood. CDR3 sequence reads: CASSPAGGGNTDTQYF. CDR3 sequence (DNA): TGCGCCAGCAGTCCGGCAGGGGGCGGGAACACAGATACGCAGTATTTT.